These T cell receptor beta chains were read from a single sample in a study of blood T cells in healthy people across ages. TCRdb itself ran the 5' RACE reads through MiXCR, one entry per CDR3 protein. The sample records a few hundred thousand distinct CDR3 sequences, about half being singletons. The material sequenced was blood. The receptors shown here come from a man in his fifties or sixties in good health. The CDR3 runs from the conserved cysteine through the conserved F or W. A clone size is listed for some rows: how often the clone was seen (once, few, many), or a class if it is expanded.

TRBJ2-5,TRBV1,few,CTSNTGEETQYF
TRBJ2-1,TRBV28,-,CASSLFARAAGNNEQFF
TRBJ2-2,TRBV3-1,-,CASSRARGAYIGELFF
TRBJ2-7,TRBV2,-,CASMDSYEQYF
TRBJ2-3,TRBV20-1,-,CSATLDGPDTQYF
TRBJ2-2,TRBV7-2,few,CASSLGMLDTGELFF
TRBJ2-3,TRBV7-9,-,CASTLVDTQYF
-,TRBV6-2/TRBV6-3,-,CASSSAGGRTYEQYF
TRBJ2-5,TRBV6-2/TRBV6-3,few,CASSYSSGQQETQYF
TRBJ2-5,TRBV28,-,CASSQIETQYF
TRBJ2-2,TRBV6-6,-,CASIQDREIGELFF
TRBJ2-4,TRBV3-1,-,CASSQVYRENTQYF
-,TRBV28,-,CASSGTGNIPTFREQYF
TRBJ2-7,TRBV7-9,-,CASSRDRVSYEQYF
-,TRBV7-2,-,CASSRTSGHQETQFF
TRBJ2-5,TRBV27,few,CASRPDRGSPYEQYF
-,TRBV20-1,-,CSARPGGSYYEQYF
TRBJ2-4,TRBV6-5,-,CASSGQGTAKNIQYF
TRBJ2-4,TRBV6-2/TRBV6-3,-,CASSYSRLAGQNIQYF
TRBJ2-1,TRBV7-2,-,CASSLKRVGTNEQFF
TRBJ1-5,TRBV20-1,-,CSGLNDRGTSNQPQHF
TRBJ1-2,TRBV12-3/TRBV12-4,-,CASSGEGGYTF
TRBJ2-5,TRBV29-1,few,CSVSPTGIQETQYF
TRBJ2-7,TRBV7-2,many,CASSPLRAETPYEQYF
TRBJ1-4,TRBV20-1,once,CSARETGTGAEKLFF
TRBJ1-6,TRBV11-2,-,CASSFRAGGGHNSPLHF
TRBJ2-1,TRBV6-4,-,CASYGQNNEQFF
TRBJ1-5,TRBV6-5,-,CASSYGTGDQPQHF
TRBJ2-7,TRBV6-1,-,CASSEEVTGFVGWYEQYF
TRBJ2-7,TRBV29-1,-,CSVGQGSNSPYEQYF
TRBJ2-7,TRBV5-6,-,CASSFSQENYKQYF
TRBJ1-2,TRBV15,once,CATSRDKIDYGYTF
TRBJ1-5,TRBV20-1,-,CSAGGTGTVSNQPQHF
TRBJ2-7,TRBV20-1,-,CSAGEGTGPYEQYF
TRBJ2-1,TRBV11-1,-,CASSLADPDSYNEQFF
TRBJ1-1,TRBV6-6,-,CASTSSVNLILEAFF
TRBJ1-2,TRBV9,-,CASSDNLGSKSYTF
TRBJ2-2,TRBV29-1,-,CSVEVGGTGLGELFF
TRBJ2-3,TRBV25-1,-,CASSELQGATDTQYF
TRBJ1-2,TRBV28,few,CASSRDRARGYTF
TRBJ1-2,TRBV2,-,CASRREGVNYGYTF
TRBJ1-2,TRBV30,-,CAGGTADYGYTF
TRBJ1-4,TRBV29-1,many,CSVDGEGEKLFF